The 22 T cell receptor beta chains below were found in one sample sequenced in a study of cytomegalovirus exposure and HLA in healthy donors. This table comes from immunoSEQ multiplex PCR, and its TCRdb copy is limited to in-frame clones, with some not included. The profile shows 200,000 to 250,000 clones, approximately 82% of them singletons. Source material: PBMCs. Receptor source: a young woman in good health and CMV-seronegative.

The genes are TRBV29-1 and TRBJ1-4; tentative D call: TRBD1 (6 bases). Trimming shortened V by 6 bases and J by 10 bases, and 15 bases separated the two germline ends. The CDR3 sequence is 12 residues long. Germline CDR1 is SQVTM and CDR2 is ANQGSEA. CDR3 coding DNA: TGCAGCGTACCTTCATCGACAGGAAAACTGTTTTTT. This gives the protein CSVPSSTGKLFF.

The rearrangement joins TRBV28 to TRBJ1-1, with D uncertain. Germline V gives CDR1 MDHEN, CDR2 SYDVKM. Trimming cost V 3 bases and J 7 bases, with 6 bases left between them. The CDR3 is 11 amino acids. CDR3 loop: CASSFGYEAFF. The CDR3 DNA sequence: TGTGCCAGCAGTTTTGGTTATGAAGCTTTCTTT.

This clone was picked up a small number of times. Here the CDR3 reads CASRLQGEDYGYTF. CDR3 DNA sequence: TGTGCCAGTCGCCTCCAGGGAGAAGACTATGGCTACACCTTC. The genes are TRBV19 and TRBJ1-2; maybe TRBD1 (5 bases). Germline values: CDR1 LNHDA, CDR2 SQIVND (reference sequence). The CDR3 is 14 residues long. Deletions cut 8 bases from V and 3 bases from J, with 16 bases between. Full variable domain (remainder filled in from reference TRBV19 and TRBJ1-2): DGGITQSPKYLFRKEGQNVTLSCEQNLNHDAMYWYRQDPGQGLRLIYYSQIVNDFQKGDIAEGYSVSREKKESFPLTVTSAQKNPTAFYLCASRLQGEDYGYTFGSGTRLTVV.

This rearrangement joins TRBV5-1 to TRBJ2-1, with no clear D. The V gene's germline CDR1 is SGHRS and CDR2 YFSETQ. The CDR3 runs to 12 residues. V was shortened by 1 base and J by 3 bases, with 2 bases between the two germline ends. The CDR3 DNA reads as TGCGCCAGCAGCTTGAGCTACAATGAGCAGTTCTTC. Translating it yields CASSLSYNEQFF.

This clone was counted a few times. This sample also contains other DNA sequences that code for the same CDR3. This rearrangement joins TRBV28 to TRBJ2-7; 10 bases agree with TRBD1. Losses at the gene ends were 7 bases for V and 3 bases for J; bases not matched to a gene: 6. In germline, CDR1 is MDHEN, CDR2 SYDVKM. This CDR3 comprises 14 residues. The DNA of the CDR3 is TGTGCCAGCACTCGGGACAGGGGAATCTACGAGCAGTACTTC. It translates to CASTRDRGIYEQYF.

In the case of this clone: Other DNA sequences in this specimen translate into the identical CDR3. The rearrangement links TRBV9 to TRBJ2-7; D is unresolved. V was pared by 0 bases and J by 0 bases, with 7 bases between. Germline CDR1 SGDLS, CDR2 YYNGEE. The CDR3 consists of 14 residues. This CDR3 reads CASSVVGSSYEQYF. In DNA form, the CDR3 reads TGTGCCAGCAGCGTAGTTGGCAGCTCCTACGAGCAGTACTTC.

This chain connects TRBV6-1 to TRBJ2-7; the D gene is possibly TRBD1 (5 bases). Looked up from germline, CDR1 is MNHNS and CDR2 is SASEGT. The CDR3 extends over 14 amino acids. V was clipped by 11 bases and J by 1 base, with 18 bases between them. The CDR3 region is CASNPARASYEQYF. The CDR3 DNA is TGTGCCTCTAATCCGGCCAGGGCGTCCTACGAGCAGTACTTC.

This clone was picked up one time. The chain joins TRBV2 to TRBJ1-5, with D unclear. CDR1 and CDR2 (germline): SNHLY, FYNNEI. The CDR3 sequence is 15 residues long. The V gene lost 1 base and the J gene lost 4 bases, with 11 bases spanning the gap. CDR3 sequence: CASSEESASNQPQHF. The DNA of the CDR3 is TGTGCCAGCAGTGAAGAGTCGGCAAGTAATCAGCCCCAGCATTTT.

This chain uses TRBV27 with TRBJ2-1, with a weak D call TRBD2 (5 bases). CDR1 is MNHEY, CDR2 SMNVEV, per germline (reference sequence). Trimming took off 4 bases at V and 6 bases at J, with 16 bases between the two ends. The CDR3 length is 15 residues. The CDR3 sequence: CASSSSGLIPNEQFF. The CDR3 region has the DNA TGTGCCAGCAGTTCGAGCGGTTTGATCCCCAATGAGCAGTTCTTC.

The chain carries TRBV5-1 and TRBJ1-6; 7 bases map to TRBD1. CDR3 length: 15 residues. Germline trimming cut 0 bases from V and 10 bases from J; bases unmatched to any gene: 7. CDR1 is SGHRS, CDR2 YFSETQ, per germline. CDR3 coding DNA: TGCGCCAGCAGCTTGGAGGGGGCGCGAGGATCACCCCTCCACTTT. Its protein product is CASSLEGARGSPLHF.

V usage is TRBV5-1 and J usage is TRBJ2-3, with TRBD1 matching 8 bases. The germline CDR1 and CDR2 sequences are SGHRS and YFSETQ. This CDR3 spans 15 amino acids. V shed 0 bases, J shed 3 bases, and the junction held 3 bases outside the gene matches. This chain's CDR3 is CASSLARGQTDTQYF. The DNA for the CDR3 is TGCGCCAGCAGCTTGGCCAGGGGGCAGACAGATACGCAGTATTTT. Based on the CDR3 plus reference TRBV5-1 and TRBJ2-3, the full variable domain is KAGVTQTPRYLIKTRGQQVTLSCSPISGHRSVSWYQQTPGQGLQFLFEYFSETQRNKGNFPGRFSGRQFSNSRSEMNVSTLELGDSALYLCASSLARGQTDTQYFGPGTRLTVL.

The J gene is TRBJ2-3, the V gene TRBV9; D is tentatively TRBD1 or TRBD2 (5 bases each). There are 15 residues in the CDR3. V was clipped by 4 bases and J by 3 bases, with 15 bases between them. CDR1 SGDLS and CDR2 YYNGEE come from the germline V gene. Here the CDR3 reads CASSPWTGQTDTQYF. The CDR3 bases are TGTGCCAGCAGCCCCTGGACGGGGCAAACAGATACGCAGTATTTT.

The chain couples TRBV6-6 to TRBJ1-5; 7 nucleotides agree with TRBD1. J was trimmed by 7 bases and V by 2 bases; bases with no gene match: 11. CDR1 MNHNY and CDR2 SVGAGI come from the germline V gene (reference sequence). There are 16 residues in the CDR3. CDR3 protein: CASSYAPAGGSQPQHF. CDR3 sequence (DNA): TGTGCCAGCAGTTACGCTCCGGCAGGGGGATCGCAGCCCCAGCATTTT.

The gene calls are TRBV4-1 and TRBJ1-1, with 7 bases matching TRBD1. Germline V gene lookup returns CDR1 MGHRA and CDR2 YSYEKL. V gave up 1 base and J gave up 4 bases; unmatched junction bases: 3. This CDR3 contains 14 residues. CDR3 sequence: CASSQADRVTEAFF. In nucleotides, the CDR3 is TGCGCCAGCAGCCAAGCCGACAGGGTCACTGAAGCTTTCTTT.

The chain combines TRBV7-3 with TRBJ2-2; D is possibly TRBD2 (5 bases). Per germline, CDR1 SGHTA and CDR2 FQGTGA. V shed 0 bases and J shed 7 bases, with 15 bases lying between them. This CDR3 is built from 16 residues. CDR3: CASSLTSEGPGGELFF. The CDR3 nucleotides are TGTGCCAGCAGCTTAACGAGCGAGGGTCCAGGCGGGGAGCTGTTTTTT.

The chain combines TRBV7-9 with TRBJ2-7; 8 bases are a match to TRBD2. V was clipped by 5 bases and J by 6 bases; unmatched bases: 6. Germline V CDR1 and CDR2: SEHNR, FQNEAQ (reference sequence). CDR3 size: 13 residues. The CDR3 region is CASSPGTRGEQYF. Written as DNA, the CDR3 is TGTGCCAGCAGCCCCGGGACTAGGGGCGAGCAGTACTTC.

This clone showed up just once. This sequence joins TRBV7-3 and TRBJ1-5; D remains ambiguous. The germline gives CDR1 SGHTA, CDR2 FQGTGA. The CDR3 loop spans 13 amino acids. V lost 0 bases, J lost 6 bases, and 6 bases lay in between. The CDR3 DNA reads TGTGCCAGCAGCTTAACGGGAGGTCAGCCCCAGCATTTT. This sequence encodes CASSLTGGQPQHF.

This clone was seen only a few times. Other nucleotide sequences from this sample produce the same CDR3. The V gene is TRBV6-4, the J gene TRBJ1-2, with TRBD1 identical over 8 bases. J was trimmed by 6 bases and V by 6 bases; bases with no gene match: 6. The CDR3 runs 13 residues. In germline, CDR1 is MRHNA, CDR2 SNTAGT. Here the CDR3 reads CASSPQGGNGYTF. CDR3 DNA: TGTGCCAGCAGCCCACAGGGGGGTAATGGCTACACCTTC.

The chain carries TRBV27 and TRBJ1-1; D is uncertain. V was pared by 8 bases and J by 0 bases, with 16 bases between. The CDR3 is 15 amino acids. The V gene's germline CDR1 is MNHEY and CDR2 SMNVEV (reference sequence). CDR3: CASGRTDSMNTEAFF. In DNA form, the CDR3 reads TGTGCCAGCGGGAGGACGGATTCCATGAACACTGAAGCTTTCTTT.

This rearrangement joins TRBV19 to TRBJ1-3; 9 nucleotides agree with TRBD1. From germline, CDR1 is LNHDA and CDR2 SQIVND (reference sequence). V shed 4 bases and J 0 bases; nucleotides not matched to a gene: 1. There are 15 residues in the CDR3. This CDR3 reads CASSRDRVSGNTIYF. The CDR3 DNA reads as TGTGCCAGTAGTAGGGACAGGGTCTCTGGAAACACCATATATTTT.

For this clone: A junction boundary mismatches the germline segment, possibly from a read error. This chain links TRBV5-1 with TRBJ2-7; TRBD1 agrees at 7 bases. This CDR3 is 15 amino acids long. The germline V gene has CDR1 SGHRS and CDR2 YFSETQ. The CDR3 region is CASRLGTGEVYEQYF. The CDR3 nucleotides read TGCGCCAGCAGATTGGGAACAGGGGAAGTCTACGAGCAGTACTTC. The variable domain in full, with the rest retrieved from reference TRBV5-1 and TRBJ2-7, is KAGVTQTPRYLIKTRGQQVTLSCSPISGHRSVSWYQQTPGQGLQFLFEYFSETQRNKGNFPGRFSGRQFSNSRSEMNVSTLELGDSALYLCASRLGTGEVYEQYFGPGTRLTVT.

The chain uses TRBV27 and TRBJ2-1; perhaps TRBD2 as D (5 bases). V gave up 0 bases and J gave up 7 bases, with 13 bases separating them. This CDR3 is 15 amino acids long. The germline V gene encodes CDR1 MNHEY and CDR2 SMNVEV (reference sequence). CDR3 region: CASSLSASGKNEQFF. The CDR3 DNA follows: TGTGCCAGCAGTTTATCTGCCAGCGGTAAAAATGAGCAGTTCTTC.